A selection of T cell receptor beta chains follows, all from one sample in a study of blood T cell repertoires in COVID-19. Using immunoSEQ multiplex PCR, the repertoire was profiled, and TCRdb retains in-frame clones only, with some absent. The repertoire holds approximately 260,000 clones, with roughly 85% as singletons. Sequencing was done on a sample of peripheral blood. The receptor source for this set is a woman in her seventies with acute or convalescent COVID-19. CDR3s include the opening cysteine and the closing phenylalanine or tryptophan. Fields, in order: V gene, J gene, D gene, clone size, CDR3 DNA, CDR3 protein. A D gene is named only where the DNA matches it firmly. Rows may omit the clone size; those that give it use once, few, many or a size class.

v_gene: TRBV5-1; j_gene: TRBJ1-1; d_gene: TRBD1; abundance: .; CDR3nt: TGCGCCAGCAGCTACCAGGGGGAGGACACTGAAGCTTTCTTT; CDR3aa: CASSYQGEDTEAFF
v_gene: TRBV2; j_gene: TRBJ2-3; d_gene: TRBD2; abundance: .; CDR3nt: TGTGCCAGCAGTGCTCGGGCTAGCGGGTTAGATACGCAGTATTTT; CDR3aa: CASSARASGLDTQYF
v_gene: TRBV11-3; j_gene: TRBJ2-1; d_gene: .; abundance: once; CDR3nt: TGTGCCAGCAGCTCCAACAATGAGCAGTTCTTC; CDR3aa: CASSSNNEQFF
v_gene: TRBV2; j_gene: TRBJ1-4; d_gene: .; abundance: .; CDR3nt: TGTGCCAGCAACCGAGACAGTGTGAATGAAAAACTGTTTTTT; CDR3aa: CASNRDSVNEKLFF
v_gene: TRBV7-3; j_gene: TRBJ1-1; d_gene: .; abundance: .; CDR3nt: TGTGCCAGCAGCCCAGAGGACGGGAGTAACACTGAAGCTTTCTTT; CDR3aa: CASSPEDGSNTEAFF
v_gene: TRBV3-1/TRBV3-2; j_gene: TRBJ2-3; d_gene: .; abundance: once; CDR3nt: TGTGCCAGCAGCCCCTCGTTAGTTGGAGATACGCAGTATTTT; CDR3aa: CASSPSLVGDTQYF
v_gene: TRBV12-3/TRBV12-4; j_gene: TRBJ2-2; d_gene: TRBD1; abundance: .; CDR3nt: TGTGCCAGCAGTGGACAGGGTTCCGGGGAGCTGTTTTTT; CDR3aa: CASSGQGSGELFF
v_gene: TRBV12-3/TRBV12-4; j_gene: TRBJ1-2; d_gene: TRBD1; abundance: .; CDR3nt: TGTGCCAGCAGTTGGACAGGGGGCCATGGCTACACCTTC; CDR3aa: CASSWTGGHGYTF
v_gene: TRBV10-3; j_gene: TRBJ2-7; d_gene: TRBD2; abundance: once; CDR3nt: TGTGCCATCAGTGAGTCGAACCGAGCGGGGGAAAACTACGAGCAGTACTTC; CDR3aa: CAISESNRAGENYEQYF
v_gene: TRBV29-1; j_gene: TRBJ1-2; d_gene: .; abundance: .; CDR3nt: TGCAGCGCCATAACTGGGGCGCGGGGTGGCTACACCTTC; CDR3aa: CSAITGARGGYTF
v_gene: TRBV5-4; j_gene: TRBJ1-1; d_gene: .; abundance: few; CDR3nt: TGTGCCAGCAGCTTCCGACGGGGCACTGAAGCTTTCTTT; CDR3aa: CASSFRRGTEAFF
v_gene: TRBV6-9; j_gene: TRBJ2-7; d_gene: TRBD1; abundance: .; CDR3nt: TGTGCCAGCAGAAAGGGACAGCCCTACGAGCAGTACTTC; CDR3aa: CASRKGQPYEQYF
v_gene: TRBV5-1; j_gene: TRBJ2-3; d_gene: TRBD1; abundance: .; CDR3nt: TGCGCCAGCAGCTCCGGACAGGGCCAAGATACGCAGTATTTT; CDR3aa: CASSSGQGQDTQYF
v_gene: TRBV3-1/TRBV3-2; j_gene: TRBJ1-6; d_gene: .; abundance: .; CDR3nt: TGTGCCAGCAGCCAAGAGGGAGGAGGGGACTATAATTCACCCCTCCACTTT; CDR3aa: CASSQEGGGDYNSPLHF
v_gene: TRBV13; j_gene: TRBJ2-3; d_gene: TRBD2; abundance: .; CDR3nt: TGTGCCAGCAGCTTACACGGGACTAGCGGGTGGGAGCAGTATTTT; CDR3aa: CASSLHGTSGWEQYF
v_gene: TRBV28; j_gene: TRBJ2-4; d_gene: TRBD1; abundance: .; CDR3nt: TGTGCCAGCAGTTTATGGACAGGGGCTCACAAAAACATTCAGTACTTC; CDR3aa: CASSLWTGAHKNIQYF
v_gene: TRBV11-1; j_gene: TRBJ1-6; d_gene: .; abundance: .; CDR3nt: TGTGCCAGCAGCTTAGGGTCAGGGTCCTCCCTCCACTTT; CDR3aa: CASSLGSGSSLHF
v_gene: TRBV18; j_gene: TRBJ1-1; d_gene: .; abundance: .; CDR3nt: TGTGCCAGCTCACCAGCAGGACAGCTGAACACTGAAGCTTTCTTT; CDR3aa: CASSPAGQLNTEAFF
v_gene: TRBV19; j_gene: TRBJ1-5; d_gene: TRBD1; abundance: .; CDR3nt: TGTGCCAGTAGGTCAGACAGGGCCGGCGGTCAGCCCCAGCATTTT; CDR3aa: CASRSDRAGGQPQHF
v_gene: TRBV9; j_gene: TRBJ2-1; d_gene: TRBD2; abundance: .; CDR3nt: TGTGCCAGCAGCCCCACCCCGGGGGGCTACAATGAGCAGTTCTTC; CDR3aa: CASSPTPGGYNEQFF
v_gene: TRBV18; j_gene: TRBJ2-1; d_gene: .; abundance: .; CDR3nt: TGTGCCAGCTCACCAGGTCGCAGCAATGAGCAGTTCTTC; CDR3aa: CASSPGRSNEQFF
v_gene: TRBV19; j_gene: TRBJ2-3; d_gene: .; abundance: .; CDR3nt: TGTGCCAGTAGTATAGGCGCCGACTATAGCACAGATACGCAGTATTTT; CDR3aa: CASSIGADYSTDTQYF
v_gene: TRBV5-1; j_gene: TRBJ2-1; d_gene: .; abundance: once; CDR3nt: TGCGCCAACAGCTTGACGGGGAGCTCCTACAATGAGCAGTTCTTC; CDR3aa: CANSLTGSSYNEQFF
v_gene: TRBV9; j_gene: TRBJ2-1; d_gene: .; abundance: .; CDR3nt: TGTGCCAGCAGCGCCGGACAGAGCTCCTACAATGAGCAGTTCTTC; CDR3aa: CASSAGQSSYNEQFF